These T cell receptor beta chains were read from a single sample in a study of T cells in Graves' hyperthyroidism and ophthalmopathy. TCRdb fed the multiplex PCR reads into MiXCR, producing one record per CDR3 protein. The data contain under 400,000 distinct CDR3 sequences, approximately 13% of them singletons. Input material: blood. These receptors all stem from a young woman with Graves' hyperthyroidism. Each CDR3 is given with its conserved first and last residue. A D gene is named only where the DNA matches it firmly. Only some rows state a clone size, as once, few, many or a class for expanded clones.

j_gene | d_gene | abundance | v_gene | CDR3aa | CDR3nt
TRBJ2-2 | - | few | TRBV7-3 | CASKSDRWTGELFF | TGTGCCAGCAAATCGGACAGATGGACCGGGGAGCTGTTTTTT
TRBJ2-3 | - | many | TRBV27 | CASSLSRRVSTDTQYF | TGTGCCAGCAGTTTATCTCGCCGGGTCAGCACAGATACGCAGTATTTT
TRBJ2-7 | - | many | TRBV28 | CASSDQAYEQYF | TGTGCCAGCAGTGACCAGGCATACGAGCAGTACTTC
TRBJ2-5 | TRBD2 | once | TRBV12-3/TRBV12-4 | CASSGGAGRETQYF | TGTGCCAGCAGCGGGGGGGCCGGGAGAGAGACCCAGTACTTC
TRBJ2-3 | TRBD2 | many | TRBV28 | CASSISLRAGDATDTQYF | TGTGCCAGCAGCATCTCGCTTAGGGCGGGGGATGCGACAGATACGCAGTATTTT
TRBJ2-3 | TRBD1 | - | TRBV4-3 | CASSQDPLTGETDTQYF | TGCGCCAGCAGCCAAGATCCACTGACAGGGGAAACAGATACGCAGTATTTT
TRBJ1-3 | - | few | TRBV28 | CATREGGVSGNTIYF | TGTGCCACCAGAGAAGGTGGGGTCTCTGGAAACACCATATATTTT
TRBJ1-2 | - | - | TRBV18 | CASHPGSDYGYTF | TGTGCCAGCCATCCGGGGAGCGACTATGGCTACACCTTC
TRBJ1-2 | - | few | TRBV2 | CASGVAYGYTF | TGTGCCAGCGGAGTAGCCTATGGCTACACCTTC
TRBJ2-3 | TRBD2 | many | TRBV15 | CATSRELAGTDTQYF | TGTGCCACCAGCAGAGAACTAGCGGGGACAGATACGCAGTATTTT